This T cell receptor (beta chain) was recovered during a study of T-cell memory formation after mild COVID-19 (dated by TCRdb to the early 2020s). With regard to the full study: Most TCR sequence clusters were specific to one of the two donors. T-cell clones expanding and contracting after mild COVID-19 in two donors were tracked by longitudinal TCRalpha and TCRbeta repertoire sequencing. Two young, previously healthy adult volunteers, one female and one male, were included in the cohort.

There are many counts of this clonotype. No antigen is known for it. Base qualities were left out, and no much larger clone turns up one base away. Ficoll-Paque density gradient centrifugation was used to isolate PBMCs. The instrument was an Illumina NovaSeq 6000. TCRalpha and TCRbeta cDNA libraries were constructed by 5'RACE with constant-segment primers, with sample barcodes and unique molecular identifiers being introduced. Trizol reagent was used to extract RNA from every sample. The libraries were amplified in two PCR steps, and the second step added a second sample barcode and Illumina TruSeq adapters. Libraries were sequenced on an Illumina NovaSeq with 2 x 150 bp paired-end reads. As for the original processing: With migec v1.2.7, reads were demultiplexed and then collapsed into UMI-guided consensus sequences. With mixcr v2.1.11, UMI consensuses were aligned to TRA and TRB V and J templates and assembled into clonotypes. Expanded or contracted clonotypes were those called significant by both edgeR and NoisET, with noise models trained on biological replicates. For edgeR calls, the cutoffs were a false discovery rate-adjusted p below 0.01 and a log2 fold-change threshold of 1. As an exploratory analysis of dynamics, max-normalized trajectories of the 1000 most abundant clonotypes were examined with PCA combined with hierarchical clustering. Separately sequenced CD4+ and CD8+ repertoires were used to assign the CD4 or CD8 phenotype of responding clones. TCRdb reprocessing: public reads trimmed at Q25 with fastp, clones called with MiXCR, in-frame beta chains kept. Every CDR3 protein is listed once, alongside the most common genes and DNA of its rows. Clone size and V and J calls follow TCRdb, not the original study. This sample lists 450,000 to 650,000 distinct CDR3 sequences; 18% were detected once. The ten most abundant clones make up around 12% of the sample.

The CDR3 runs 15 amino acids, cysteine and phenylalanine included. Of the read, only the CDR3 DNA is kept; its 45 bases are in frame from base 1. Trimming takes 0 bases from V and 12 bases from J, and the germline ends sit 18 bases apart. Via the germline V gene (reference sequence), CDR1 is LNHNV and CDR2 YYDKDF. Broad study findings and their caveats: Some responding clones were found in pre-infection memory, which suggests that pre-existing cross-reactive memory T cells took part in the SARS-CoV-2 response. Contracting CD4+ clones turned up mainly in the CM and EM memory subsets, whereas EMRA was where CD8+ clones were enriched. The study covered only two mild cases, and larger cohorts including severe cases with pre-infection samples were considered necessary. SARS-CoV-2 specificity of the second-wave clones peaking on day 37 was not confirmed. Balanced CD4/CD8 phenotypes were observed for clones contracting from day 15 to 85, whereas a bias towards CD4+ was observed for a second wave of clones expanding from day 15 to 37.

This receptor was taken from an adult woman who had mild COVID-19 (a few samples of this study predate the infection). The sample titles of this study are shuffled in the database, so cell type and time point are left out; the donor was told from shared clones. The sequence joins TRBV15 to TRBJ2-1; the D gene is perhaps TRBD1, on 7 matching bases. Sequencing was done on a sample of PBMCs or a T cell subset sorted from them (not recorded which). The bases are TGTGCCACCAGCAGAGAGGGTGGAGGGGGCGTCAGGCAGTTCTTC. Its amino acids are CATSREGGGGVRQFF. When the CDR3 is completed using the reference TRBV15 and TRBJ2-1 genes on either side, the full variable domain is DAMVIQNPRYQVTQFGKPVTLSCSQTLNHNVMYWYQQKSSQAPKLLFHYYDKDFNNEADTPDNFQSRRPNTSFCFLDIRSPGLGDTAMYLCATSREGGGGVRQFFGPGTRLTVL.